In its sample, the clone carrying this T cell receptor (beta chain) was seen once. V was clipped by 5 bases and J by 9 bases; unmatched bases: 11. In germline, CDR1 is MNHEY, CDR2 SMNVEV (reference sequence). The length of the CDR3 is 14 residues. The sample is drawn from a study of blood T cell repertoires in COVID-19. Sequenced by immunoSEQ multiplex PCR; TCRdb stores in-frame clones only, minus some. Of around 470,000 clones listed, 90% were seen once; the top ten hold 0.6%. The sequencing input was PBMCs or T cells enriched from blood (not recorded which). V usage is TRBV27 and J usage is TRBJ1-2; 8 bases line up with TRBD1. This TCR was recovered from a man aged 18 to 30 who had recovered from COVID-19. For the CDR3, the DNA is TGTGCCAGCAGTGCCCTGACAGGGGTCTGGAGCTACACCTTC. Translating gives CASSALTGVWSYTF.